This TCR beta chain was documented in a study of blood T cell repertoires in COVID-19. Authors' processing steps: Amplifying reference gene primers gave estimates of nucleated cell counts. Measured with immunoSEQ multiplex PCR; TCRdb has only the in-frame clones, and not every one. The D gene and trimming were derived from the DNA, and the V and J assignments and clone size from that table. The table includes about 180,000 clones, just under 80% detected once. The CDR3 is 13 residues long. V lost 5 bases to trimming and J lost 5 bases, with 13 bases between them. Germline loops: CDR1 SEHNR, CDR2 FQNEAQ (reference sequence).

Sample: peripheral blood. The chain combines TRBV7-9 with TRBJ2-7; a weak D match, TRBD1 (6 bases). This clonotype was sampled from a man in his 70s with active or convalescent COVID-19. CDR3: CASSQTGSNEQYF. For the CDR3, the DNA is TGTGCCAGCAGCCAAACAGGGTCTAACGAGCAGTACTTC.